This is a list of T cell receptor beta chains from one sample in a study of blood T cells in healthy people across ages. Each CDR3 protein gets one entry after TCRdb re-called the 5' RACE reads with MiXCR. The repertoire consists of about 970,000 distinct CDR3 sequences, with roughly 51% occurring once and the leading ten covering 20% to 25%. The sequenced sample consisted of blood. Source of these receptors: a woman aged 55-75 years in good health. Each CDR3 is given with its conserved first and last residue. A D gene is named only where the DNA matches it firmly. Where a row states a size, it is once, few, many or the class of an expanded clone; other rows omit it.

d_call j_call v_call clone_size cdr3_aa cdr3_nt
- TRBJ1-4 TRBV28 few CASSPRRANTNEKLFF TGTGCCAGCAGTCCTCGACGGGCGAATACTAATGAAAAACTGTTTTTT
- TRBJ1-2 TRBV7-2 - CASSLGGQGRIYGYTF TGTGCCAGCAGCTTAGGAGGGCAGGGTAGGATCTATGGCTACACCTTC
TRBD2 TRBJ2-7 TRBV27 - CASSSPGTTVYEQYF TGTGCCAGCAGTTCACCCGGGACTACAGTCTACGAGCAGTACTTC
- TRBJ2-4 TRBV7-2 many CASSLGGTAKNIQYF TGTGCCAGCAGCTTAGGGGGAACAGCCAAAAACATTCAGTACTTC
- TRBJ2-5 TRBV7-9 few CASSLSLTQYF TGTGCCAGCAGCTTAAGTCTGACCCAGTACTTC
- TRBJ1-5 TRBV20-1 - CSVSGASNQPQHF TGCAGTGTGAGTGGGGCTAGCAATCAGCCCCAGCATTTT
- TRBJ2-1 TRBV2 - CASSGLAGSWNEQFF TGTGCCAGCAGTGGTCTGGCGGGGTCTTGGAATGAGCAGTTCTTC
- TRBJ2-1 TRBV27 - CASRNNDAPYNEQFF TGTGCCAGCAGAAACAACGACGCTCCGTACAATGAGCAGTTCTTC
TRBD2 TRBJ2-3 TRBV20-1 - CSARERGKAGGITDTQYF TGCAGTGCTAGAGAACGGGGGAAAGCGGGAGGGATCACAGATACGCAGTATTTT
- TRBJ2-2 TRBV2 - CASSRDRRSGELFF TGTGCCAGCAGTCGGGACCGTAGGTCCGGGGAGCTGTTTTTT